This T cell receptor (beta chain) was captured in a study of shared clonotypes between healthy human individuals. Overall study: There were three CD4 naive, three CD4 memory, two CD8 naive and one CD8 memory plates per donor.

Sequencing used immunoSEQ multiplex PCR; TCRdb keeps in-frame clones, though not all of them. This table holds about 1.1 million clones, about 80% found once. The length of the CDR3 is 14 residues. The V end was cut by 4 bases, the J end by 4 bases, with 13 bases between. Germline V gene data show CDR1 as MNHNS and CDR2 as SASEGT. Broader study findings: Donor clonotype sharing was expected to depend on sequencing depth.

Of note for this clone: No antigen is known for it.

The chain joins TRBV6-1 to TRBJ1-1; D is possibly TRBD1 (5 bases). Sequenced: memory CD4+ T cells from PBMCs. Documented subset: CD45RA-negative fraction. The sequence was obtained from a man between 18 and 29 years old in good health. Some clones in this sample may be carry-over from other donors' samples. This chain's CDR3 is CASSGFGQGTEAFF. The CDR3 DNA sequence: TGTGCCAGCAGTGGTTTCGGGCAGGGCACTGAAGCTTTCTTT.